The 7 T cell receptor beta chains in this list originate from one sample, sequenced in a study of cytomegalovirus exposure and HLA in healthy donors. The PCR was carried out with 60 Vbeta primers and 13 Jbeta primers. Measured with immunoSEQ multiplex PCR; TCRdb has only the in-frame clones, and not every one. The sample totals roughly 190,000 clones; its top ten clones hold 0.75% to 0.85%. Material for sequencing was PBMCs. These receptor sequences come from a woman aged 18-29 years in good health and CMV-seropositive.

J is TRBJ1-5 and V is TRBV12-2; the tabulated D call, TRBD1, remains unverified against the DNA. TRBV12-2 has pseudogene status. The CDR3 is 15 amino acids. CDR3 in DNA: TGTGCAAGTCGCATCCCACAGGGAACCAATCAGCCCCAGCATTTT. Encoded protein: CASRIPQGTNQPQHF.

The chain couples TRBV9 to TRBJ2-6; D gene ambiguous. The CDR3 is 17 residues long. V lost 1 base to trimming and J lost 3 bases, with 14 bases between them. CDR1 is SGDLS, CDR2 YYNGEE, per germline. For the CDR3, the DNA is TGTGCCAGCAGCGTACCCTCCCACCCTAGTGGGGCCAACGTCCTGACTTTC. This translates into CASSVPSHPSGANVLTF.

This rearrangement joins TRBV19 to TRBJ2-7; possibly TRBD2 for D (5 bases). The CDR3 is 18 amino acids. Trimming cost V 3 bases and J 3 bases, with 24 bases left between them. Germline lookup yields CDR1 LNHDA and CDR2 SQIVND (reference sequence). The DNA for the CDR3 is TGTGCCAGTAGTATTAACCCCGAGGGCAGCCTTCCTTTCTACGAGCAGTACTTC. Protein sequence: CASSINPEGSLPFYEQYF.

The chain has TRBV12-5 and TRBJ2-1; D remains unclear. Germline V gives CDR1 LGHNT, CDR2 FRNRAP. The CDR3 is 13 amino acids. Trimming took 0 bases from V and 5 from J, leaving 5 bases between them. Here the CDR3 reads CASGLVGDNEQFF. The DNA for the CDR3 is TGTGCTAGTGGTTTGGTGGGCGACAATGAGCAGTTCTTC.

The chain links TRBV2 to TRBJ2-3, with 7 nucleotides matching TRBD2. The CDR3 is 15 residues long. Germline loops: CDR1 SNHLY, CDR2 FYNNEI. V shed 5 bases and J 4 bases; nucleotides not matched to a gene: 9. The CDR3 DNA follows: TGTGCCAGCAGTTATCAAGCGGGAATCCCAGATACGCAGTATTTT. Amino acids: CASSYQAGIPDTQYF.

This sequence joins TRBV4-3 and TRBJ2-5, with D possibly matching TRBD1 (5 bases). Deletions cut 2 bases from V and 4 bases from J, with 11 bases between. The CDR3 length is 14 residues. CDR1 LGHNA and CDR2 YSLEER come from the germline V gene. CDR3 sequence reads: CASSQQGVGETQYF. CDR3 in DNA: TGCGCCAGCAGCCAACAAGGGGTTGGAGAGACCCAGTACTTC.

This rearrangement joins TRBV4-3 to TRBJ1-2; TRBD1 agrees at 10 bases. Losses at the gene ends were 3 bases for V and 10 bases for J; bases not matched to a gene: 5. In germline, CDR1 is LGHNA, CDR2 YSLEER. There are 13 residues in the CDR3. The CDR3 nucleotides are TGCGCCAGCAGCCAGTCAGGGACAGGGGTCTACACCTTC. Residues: CASSQSGTGVYTF.